This T cell receptor beta chain was documented in a study of OX40 agonist ivuxolimab in advanced cancers. Study-level background: Patients were roughly 83% male with ages roughly 23 to 79, mean approximately 55.

Repertoires were generated with immunoSEQ multiplex PCR, while TCRdb's copy carries only in-frame clones and drops some. Of 85,000 or so clones in the sample, 80% to 90% are singletons; the top ten hold approximately 2%. Autoimmune disease history or systemic immunosuppression was exclusionary. This clone showed up just once. The CDR3 runs to 14 residues. CDR1 SQVTM and CDR2 ANQGSEA come from the germline V gene. Trimming removed 3 bases at V and 1 base at J, with 13 bases between. The TCR was taken from an adult with an advanced solid tumor such as melanoma, head and neck, liver or kidney cancer. This rearrangement joins TRBV29-1 to TRBJ2-7; tentative D call: TRBD1 (6 bases). Sequenced here: CD4+ or CD8+ T cells sorted from blood, sampled in a trial of the OX40 agonist ivuxolimab. The CDR3 here is CSVDELRGSYEQYF. The CDR3 DNA reads TGCAGCGTTGATGAGTTGAGGGGGTCCTACGAGCAGTACTTC.